The T cell receptor beta chain described here comes from a study of beta chain features in type 1 diabetes. This clone was picked up a small number of times. What it binds is unknown. cDNA synthesis used the whole RNA isolate, giving expressed TCRB sequences. Sequenced by immunoSEQ multiplex PCR; TCRdb stores in-frame clones only, minus some. The sample has approximately 200,000 clones; about 9.3% are singletons. Regarding the study as a whole: Insertion counts at VDJ junctions were lower in type 1 diabetes patients, who also showed more deletions there. In patients and controls equally, PCR might favor templates that are shorter.

V lost 0 bases to trimming and J lost 3 bases, with 16 bases between them. CDR3 length equals 16 residues. CDR1 and CDR2 (germline): SGDLS, YYNGEE. The receptor comes from a young woman in good health. This chain joins TRBV9 and TRBJ2-7; D may be TRBD2 (7 bases). The sequenced material came from naive CD4+ T cells from blood. The CDR3 loop reads CASSVGIGGEFYEQYF. For the CDR3, the DNA is TGTGCCAGCAGCGTAGGTATAGGGGGGGAGTTCTACGAGCAGTACTTC.